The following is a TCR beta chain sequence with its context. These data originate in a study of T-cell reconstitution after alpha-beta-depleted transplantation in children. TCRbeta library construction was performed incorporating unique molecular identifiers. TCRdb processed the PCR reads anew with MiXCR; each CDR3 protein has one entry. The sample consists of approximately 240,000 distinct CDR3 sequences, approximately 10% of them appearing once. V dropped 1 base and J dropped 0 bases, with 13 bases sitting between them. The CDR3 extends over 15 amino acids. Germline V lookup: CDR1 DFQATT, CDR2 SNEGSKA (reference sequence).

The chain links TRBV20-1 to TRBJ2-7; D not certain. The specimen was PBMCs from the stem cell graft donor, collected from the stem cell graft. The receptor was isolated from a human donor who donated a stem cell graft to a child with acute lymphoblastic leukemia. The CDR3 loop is CSARGHPRSSYEQYF. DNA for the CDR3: TGCAGTGCTAGAGGGCACCCTAGGAGCTCCTACGAGCAGTACTTC.